This is a list of T cell receptor beta chains from one sample in a study of cytomegalovirus exposure and HLA in healthy donors. Measured with immunoSEQ multiplex PCR; TCRdb has only the in-frame clones, and not every one. This sample has some 180,000 clones, with roughly 87% found just once. The sequenced sample was PBMCs. The source is a middle-aged man in good health and CMV-seronegative. Both conserved end residues are part of each CDR3. The order of the fields is D gene, J gene, V gene, CDR3 DNA, CDR3 protein. A D gene is named only where the DNA matches it firmly.

D: TRBD1; J: TRBJ2-7; V: TRBV27; DNA: TGTGCCAGCAGCCCGATAAGGACAGGGGGTTTCTACGAGCAGTACTTC; CDR3: CASSPIRTGGFYEQYF
D: TRBD2; J: TRBJ2-2; V: TRBV27; DNA: TGTGCCAGCAGAAAGACTAGCGGGCGAACCGGGGAGCTGTTTTTT; CDR3: CASRKTSGRTGELFF
D: -; J: TRBJ2-3; V: TRBV7-9; DNA: TGTGCCAGCAGCTTAGAGGGGAACACAGATACGCAGTATTTT; CDR3: CASSLEGNTDTQYF
D: TRBD2; J: TRBJ2-3; V: TRBV25-1; DNA: TGTGCCAGCAGTCTAGCGGGAGCTGCGGATACGCAGTATTTT; CDR3: CASSLAGAADTQYF
D: -; J: TRBJ2-7; V: TRBV7-3; DNA: TGTGCCAGCAGCGGAGGCTTCGCCAGGGGCACCTACGAGCAGTACTTC; CDR3: CASSGGFARGTYEQYF
D: TRBD2; J: TRBJ2-2; V: TRBV14; DNA: TGTGCCAGCAGCCAAGCAAGCGGGGTGAACACCGGGGAGCTGTTTTTT; CDR3: CASSQASGVNTGELFF
D: -; J: TRBJ2-7; V: TRBV27; DNA: TGTGCCAGCTTGGACCGGAGGACCTACGAGCAGTACTTC; CDR3: CASLDRRTYEQYF
D: TRBD1; J: TRBJ1-2; V: TRBV28; DNA: TGTGCCAGCAGGCCACAGGGGGTGGGCTATGGCTACACCTTC; CDR3: CASRPQGVGYGYTF
D: -; J: TRBJ2-3; V: TRBV5-4; DNA: TGTGCCAGCAGCACGATAGAGCTAGATACGCAGTATTTT; CDR3: CASSTIELDTQYF
D: TRBD1; J: TRBJ2-2; V: TRBV6-5; DNA: TGTGCCAGCAGTTACTCGCTGACAGGGTCCGGGGAGCTGTTTTTT; CDR3: CASSYSLTGSGELFF
D: TRBD1; J: TRBJ2-1; V: TRBV5-1; DNA: TGCGCCAGCAGCTTGTTCGGGCAGGGGGCTACCAATGAGCAGTTCTTC; CDR3: CASSLFGQGATNEQFF